Below, 22 T cell receptor beta chains from the same sample are listed, as sequenced in a study of glioma-infiltrating T cells. Amplification of TCR alpha and beta CDR3 regions from RNA used iRepertoire nested multiplex PCR. TCRdb passed the multiplex PCR reads through MiXCR, listing each CDR3 protein once. Of about 140,000 distinct CDR3 sequences listed, about two fifths were seen once; the top ten hold roughly 20%. Sequencing input: glioma tissue, nonneoplastic brain tissue, or PBMCs (not recorded which). The receptors come from a human donor with low-grade glioma or glioblastoma, undergoing nonglioma brain surgery, or in good health (not recorded which).

The chain is built from TRBV10-3 and TRBJ2-1; 7 positions agree with TRBD1. Germline CDR1 ENHRY, CDR2 SYGVKD. The CDR3 consists of 14 residues. The junction had 6 bases not matched to a gene; V was cut back by 2 bases and J by 8 bases. The CDR3 DNA sequence: TGTGCCATCAGTGAGGACAGGGCTCTAGATGAGCAGTTCTTC. Translated: CAISEDRALDEQFF.

This clonotype was seen more than once but under ten times. CDR3 amino acids: CASSYGQKRNQETQYF. The CDR3 nucleotides are TGTGCCAGCAGTTACGGCCAGAAGAGAAATCAAGAGACCCAGTACTTC. This rearrangement joins TRBV6-2 or TRBV6-3 to TRBJ2-5; D not certain. The germline V gene has CDR1 MNHEY and CDR2 SVGEGT. The V and J ends lost 2 bases and 2 bases respectively, with 15 bases between them. This CDR3 spans 16 amino acids.

The gene calls are TRBV6-1 and TRBJ2-1, with 7 nucleotides matching TRBD2. Germline V gene data show CDR1 as MNHNS and CDR2 as SASEGT. The CDR3 totals 13 residues. Unmatched junction bases numbered 8, after V lost 5 bases and J lost 10 bases. CDR3 nucleotides: TGTGCCAGCAGTCCCGGACTAGACTACGAGCAGTTCTTC. It encodes CASSPGLDYEQFF.

This clonotype was recorded at least ten times. V and J are TRBV7-8 and TRBJ2-7; 7 bases line up with TRBD2. The CDR3 spans 14 residues. Germline CDR1 SGHVS, CDR2 FQNEAQ. After removal of 5 bases from V and 2 bases from J, the junction contained 6 bases not matched to a gene. CDR3 sequence: CASSVSGVPYEQYF. The CDR3 nucleotides are TGTGCCAGCAGCGTGAGCGGGGTTCCCTACGAGCAGTACTTC. The full variable domain, with the rest looked up from reference TRBV7-8 and TRBJ2-7, is GAGVSQSPRYKVAKRGQDVALRCDPISGHVSLFWYQQALGQGPEFLTYFQNEAQLDKSGLPSDRFFAERPEGSVSTLKIQRTQQEDSAVYLCASSVSGVPYEQYFGPGTRLTVT.

This clonotype has at least ten counts. CDR3: CASSGFRLDTQYF. CDR3 coding DNA: TGTGCCAGCAGTGGGTTCCGGTTGGATACGCAGTATTTT. The chain is built from TRBV2 and TRBJ2-3; D call uncertain. This CDR3 is 13 amino acids long. Germline V gene data show CDR1 as SNHLY and CDR2 as FYNNEI. V shed 4 bases and J shed 6 bases, with 11 bases lying between them.

The rearrangement links TRBV14 to TRBJ2-3; D tentatively reads TRBD1 or TRBD2 (6 bases each). The CDR3 totals 14 residues. Germline CDR1 SGHDN, CDR2 FVKESK. The V end was cut by 7 bases, the J end by 2 bases, with 13 bases between. CDR3 protein: CASTLAGATDTQYF. CDR3 in DNA: TGTGCCAGCACACTAGCAGGGGCCACAGATACGCAGTATTTT.

This clonotype was seen a handful of times. This chain connects TRBV20-1 to TRBJ2-7, with D unresolved. Germline V gives CDR1 DFQATT, CDR2 SNEGSKA (reference sequence). The CDR3 is made up of 14 amino acids. Trimming took 6 bases from V and 1 from J, leaving 16 bases between them. The CDR3 loop is CSAPYPIGSYEQYF. CDR3 nucleotides: TGCAGTGCCCCTTACCCCATAGGATCCTACGAGCAGTACTTC.

The chain combines TRBV10-3 with TRBJ2-1, with TRBD1 identical over 11 bases. Germline lookup yields CDR1 ENHRY and CDR2 SYGVKD. CDR3 length: 15 residues. V shed 8 bases, J shed 3 bases, and the junction held 6 bases outside the gene matches. The CDR3 DNA reads TGTGCCATCGGCCGGGACAGGGGGGTCTACAATGAGCAGTTCTTC. It yields the protein CAIGRDRGVYNEQFF.

This chain links TRBV7-2 with TRBJ2-1; D is possibly TRBD2 (6 bases). The ends were cut back, 1 base at V and 2 bases at J, with 12 bases in the middle. CDR1 is SGHTA and CDR2 is FQGNSA in the germline V gene. The CDR3 runs 16 residues. CDR3: CASSLDSQRAYNEQFF. In nucleotides, the CDR3 is TGTGCCAGCAGCTTAGATAGCCAGCGGGCCTACAATGAGCAGTTCTTC. Drawing the rest from reference TRBV7-2 and TRBJ2-1, the complete variable domain is GAGVSQSPSNKVTEKGKDVELRCDPISGHTALYWYRQSLGQGLEFLIYFQGNSAPDKSGLPSDRFSAERTGGSVSTLTIQRTQQEDSAVYLCASSLDSQRAYNEQFFGPGTRLTVL.

The chain carries TRBV4-1 and TRBJ2-1; tentatively, D is TRBD1 (6 bases). CDR3 length: 13 amino acids. CDR1 MGHRA and CDR2 YSYEKL come from the germline V gene. V lost 0 bases and J 9 bases, leaving 9 bases between the germline ends. The CDR3 spells CASSQDLRGEQFF. DNA of the CDR3: TGCGCCAGCAGCCAAGATCTCAGGGGTGAGCAGTTCTTC.

This clonotype was observed a few times. The genes are TRBV12-3 or TRBV12-4 and TRBJ2-3, with 11 bases identical to TRBD2. CDR3 length: 16 residues. Trimming at V came to 7 bases and at J to 0 bases, leaving 6 bases not matched to a gene. The CDR3 DNA reads as TGTGCCAGCAATGTACTAGCGGGAGTCAGCACAGATACGCAGTATTTT. It encodes CASNVLAGVSTDTQYF.

This clonotype was found a few times. V and J are TRBV27 and TRBJ2-7; no clear D. V lost 2 bases, J lost 4 bases, and 12 bases lay in between. From germline, CDR1 is MNHEY and CDR2 SMNVEV (reference sequence). This CDR3 comprises 14 residues. For the CDR3, the DNA is TGTGCCAGCAGTTTACGTAGCTCGTCTTACGAGCAGTACTTC. This gives the protein CASSLRSSSYEQYF.

The chain joins TRBV14 to TRBJ1-1, with 8 bases identical to TRBD1. The CDR3 totals 13 residues. Germline CDR1 SGHDN, CDR2 FVKESK. V trimming: 3 bases; J trimming: 5 bases; junction bases outside the gene matches: 2. CDR3 amino acids: CASSQTGETEAFF. In nucleotides, the CDR3 is TGTGCCAGCAGCCAGACAGGGGAGACTGAAGCTTTCTTT.

This clonotype was observed a handful of times. The J gene is TRBJ1-1, the V gene TRBV6-1; no reliable D call. From germline, CDR1 is MNHNS and CDR2 SASEGT. This CDR3 comprises 14 residues. V lost 6 bases and J lost 2, with 13 bases in between. The CDR3 coding sequence is TGTGCCAGCAGAGGACCTGAGCGAAACACTGAAGCTTTCTTT. Its protein product is CASRGPERNTEAFF.

This chain's CDR3 is CASSRDAFYEQYF. CDR3 bases: TGTGCCAGCTCCCGGGACGCTTTTTACGAGCAGTACTTC. The V and J genes are TRBV6-1 and TRBJ2-7; D tentatively reads TRBD1 or TRBD2 (5 bases each). The CDR3 has 13 residues. Germline values: CDR1 MNHNS, CDR2 SASEGT. With 8 bases removed from V and 4 bases from J, the gap between germline ends came to 15 bases.

The chain has TRBV6-1 and TRBJ2-7, with TRBD2 matching over 9 bases. The CDR3 totals 15 residues. The V and J ends lost 1 base and 0 bases, in that order; junction bases with no gene match: 1. CDR1 and CDR2 from the germline V gene are MNHNS and SASEGT. This CDR3 reads CASSEGLADSYEQYF. The CDR3 bases are TGTGCCAGCAGTGAAGGACTAGCGGACTCCTACGAGCAGTACTTC.

This clonotype was counted between two and nine times. The J gene is TRBJ1-1, the V gene TRBV7-9; D is uncertain. The ends were cut back, 2 bases at V and 8 bases at J, with 12 bases in the middle. Germline V lookup: CDR1 SEHNR, CDR2 FQNEAQ (reference sequence). CDR3 length: 13 amino acids. CDR3 in amino acids: CASSLMGTKEAFF. DNA for the CDR3: TGTGCCAGCAGCTTAATGGGCACCAAGGAAGCTTTCTTT.

The chain couples TRBV5-4 to TRBJ2-5; 12 nucleotides line up with TRBD2. J gave up 4 bases and V 0 bases, and 4 bases lay outside the gene matches. Germline CDR1 SGHNT, CDR2 YYREEE (reference sequence). This CDR3 region has 16 residues. The CDR3 coding sequence is TGTGCCAGCAGCTTGGTGACTAGCGGGGGCGGAGAGACCCAGTACTTC. As protein: CASSLVTSGGGETQYF.

The V call is TRBV4-3, the J call TRBJ1-4; no clear D. Trimming removed 0 bases at V and 1 base at J, with 6 bases between. This CDR3 contains 15 residues. CDR1 is LGHNA, CDR2 YSLEER, per germline. The CDR3 coding sequence is TGCGCCAGCAGCCAAGACCCCGGAACTAATGAAAAACTGTTTTTT. It encodes CASSQDPGTNEKLFF.

The chain recombines TRBV6-1 with TRBJ1-5; 7 nucleotides line up with TRBD1. Unmatched junction bases numbered 3, after V lost 10 bases and J lost 0 bases. This CDR3 spans 13 amino acids. CDR1 MNHNS and CDR2 SASEGT come from the germline V gene. The CDR3 sequence is CAIGQDSNQPQHF. CDR3 bases: TGTGCCATTGGACAGGATAGCAATCAGCCCCAGCATTTT.

This clonotype turned up a few times. The V and J genes are TRBV27 and TRBJ2-2; the D gene is possibly TRBD2 (6 bases). The CDR3 spans 14 residues. Between the trimmed V and J ends, which lost 5 bases and 0 bases, there was a span of 7 bases. The germline CDR1 and CDR2 sequences are MNHEY and SMNVEV (reference sequence). The CDR3 DNA reads as TGTGCCAGCAGTACGGGAGCGAACACCGGGGAGCTGTTTTTT. Translating it yields CASSTGANTGELFF.

This clonotype was observed a handful of times. The junction and the germline gene differ at one end; a read error may be behind it. The chain joins TRBV6-2 or TRBV6-3 to TRBJ1-1, with 9 positions matching TRBD1. The length of the CDR3 is 15 residues. The germline V gene has CDR1 MNHEY and CDR2 SVGEGT. The CDR3 loop reads CASRARTGVNPEAFF. The CDR3 region has the DNA TGTGCCAGCAGGGCTCGGACAGGGGTGAACCCTGAAGCTTTCTTT.